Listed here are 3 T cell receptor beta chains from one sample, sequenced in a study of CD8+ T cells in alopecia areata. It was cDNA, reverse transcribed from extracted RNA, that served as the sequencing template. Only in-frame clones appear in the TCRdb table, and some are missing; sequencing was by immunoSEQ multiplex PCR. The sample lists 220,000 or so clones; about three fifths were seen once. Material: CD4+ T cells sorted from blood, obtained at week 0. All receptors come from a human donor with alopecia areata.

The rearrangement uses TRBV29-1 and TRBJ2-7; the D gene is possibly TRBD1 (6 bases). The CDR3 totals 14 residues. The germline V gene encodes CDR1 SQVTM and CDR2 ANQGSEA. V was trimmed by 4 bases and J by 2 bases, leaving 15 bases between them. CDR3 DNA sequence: TGCAGCGTTGTGGGCAGGGGTCTTACCTACGAGCAGTACTTC. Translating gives CSVVGRGLTYEQYF.

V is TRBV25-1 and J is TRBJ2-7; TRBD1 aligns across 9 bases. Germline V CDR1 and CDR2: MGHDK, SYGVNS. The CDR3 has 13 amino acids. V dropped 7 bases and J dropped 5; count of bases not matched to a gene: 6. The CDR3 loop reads CASKGTGWDEQYF. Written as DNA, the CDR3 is TGTGCCAGCAAAGGGACAGGGTGGGACGAGCAGTACTTC.

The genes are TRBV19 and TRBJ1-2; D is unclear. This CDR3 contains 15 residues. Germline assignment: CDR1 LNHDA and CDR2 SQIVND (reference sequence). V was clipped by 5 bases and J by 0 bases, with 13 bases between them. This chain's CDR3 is CASSSQAGANYGYTF. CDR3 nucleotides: TGTGCCAGTAGTTCCCAGGCCGGAGCTAACTATGGCTACACCTTC.